This is a list of T cell receptor beta chains from one sample in a study of cytomegalovirus exposure and HLA in healthy donors. Assay used: immunoSEQ multiplex PCR; TCRdb lists only in-frame clones, some missing. The sample yields about 200,000 clones, 65% to 80% seen once. The sample taken for sequencing was PBMCs. The receptors here all came from a middle-aged woman in good health and CMV-seronegative. Each CDR3 is given with its conserved first and last residue. The order of the fields is clone size, D gene, J gene, V gene, CDR3 protein, CDR3 DNA. The D gene is left open where the match is weak. Clone sizes are given selectively: once, few, many, or a class where the clone is expanded.

abundance: .; d_gene: TRBD1; j_gene: TRBJ1-2; v_gene: TRBV19; CDR3aa: CASSILGQDGYTF; CDR3nt: TGTGCCAGTAGTATATTGGGACAGGATGGCTACACCTTC
abundance: once; d_gene: TRBD2; j_gene: TRBJ2-7; v_gene: TRBV7-6; CDR3aa: CASSSGLAGRYEQYF; CDR3nt: TGTGCCAGCAGTTCGGGACTAGCGGGACGCTACGAGCAGTACTTC
abundance: .; d_gene: .; j_gene: TRBJ1-2; v_gene: TRBV7-9; CDR3aa: CSSSLGGGYTF; CDR3nt: TGTTCCAGCAGCCTCGGAGGAGGCTACACCTTC
abundance: .; d_gene: .; j_gene: TRBJ2-1; v_gene: TRBV27; CDR3aa: CASREYNEQFF; CDR3nt: TGTGCCAGCAGAGAGTACAATGAGCAGTTCTTC
abundance: .; d_gene: TRBD2; j_gene: TRBJ2-2; v_gene: TRBV18; CDR3aa: CASSPSLAGNTGELFF; CDR3nt: TGTGCCAGCTCACCATCGCTAGCGGGGAACACCGGGGAGCTGTTTTTT
abundance: .; d_gene: TRBD2; j_gene: TRBJ2-1; v_gene: TRBV9; CDR3aa: CASSVGAGVVEQFF; CDR3nt: TGTGCCAGCAGCGTAGGGGCGGGAGTCGTTGAGCAGTTCTTC
abundance: .; d_gene: .; j_gene: TRBJ2-2; v_gene: TRBV2; CDR3aa: CASIKATGNTGELFF; CDR3nt: TGTGCCAGCATAAAAGCGACAGGGAACACCGGGGAGCTGTTTTTT
abundance: .; d_gene: .; j_gene: TRBJ1-1; v_gene: TRBV18; CDR3aa: CASSPMGLRATEAFF; CDR3nt: TGTGCCAGCTCACCAATGGGCCTCCGAGCCACTGAAGCTTTCTTT
abundance: few; d_gene: TRBD2; j_gene: TRBJ2-1; v_gene: TRBV13; CDR3aa: CASTVAGGAEQFF; CDR3nt: TGTGCCAGCACCGTAGCGGGAGGGGCTGAGCAGTTCTTC
abundance: once; d_gene: .; j_gene: TRBJ2-4; v_gene: TRBV6-6; CDR3aa: CASSLGQPLAKNIQYF; CDR3nt: TGTGCCAGCAGCCTTGGACAGCCTTTAGCCAAAAACATTCAGTACTTC
abundance: .; d_gene: TRBD2; j_gene: TRBJ2-2; v_gene: TRBV7-6; CDR3aa: CASSRLLAGGTGELFF; CDR3nt: TGTGCCAGCAGCCGCCTACTAGCGGGAGGTACCGGGGAGCTGTTTTTT
abundance: .; d_gene: .; j_gene: TRBJ1-2; v_gene: TRBV6-1; CDR3aa: CASSVERDYGYTF; CDR3nt: TGTGCCAGCAGCGTGGAGAGGGACTATGGCTACACCTTC
abundance: .; d_gene: TRBD2; j_gene: TRBJ2-5; v_gene: TRBV6-1; CDR3aa: CASEASGTETQYF; CDR3nt: TGTGCCAGCGAGGCTAGCGGGACGGAGACCCAGTACTTC
abundance: .; d_gene: .; j_gene: TRBJ1-1; v_gene: TRBV19; CDR3aa: CASSIGSGNTEAFF; CDR3nt: TGTGCCAGTAGTATAGGATCAGGGAACACTGAAGCTTTCTTT
abundance: once; d_gene: .; j_gene: TRBJ2-1; v_gene: TRBV5-4; CDR3aa: CASSPGGTAYNEQFF; CDR3nt: TGTGCCAGCAGCCCGGGGGGGACAGCCTACAATGAGCAGTTCTTC
abundance: .; d_gene: TRBD1; j_gene: TRBJ1-5; v_gene: TRBV4-3; CDR3aa: CASSQTGTGDQPQHF; CDR3nt: TGCGCCAGCAGCCAAACCGGGACAGGGGATCAGCCCCAGCATTTT
abundance: .; d_gene: .; j_gene: TRBJ2-3; v_gene: TRBV19; CDR3aa: CASNYMGSRTDTQYF; CDR3nt: TGTGCCAGTAATTATATGGGTAGCCGCACAGATACGCAGTATTTT
abundance: .; d_gene: .; j_gene: TRBJ1-4; v_gene: TRBV7-9; CDR3aa: CASSLTEFNEKLFF; CDR3nt: TGTGCCAGCAGCTTAACGGAGTTTAATGAAAAACTGTTTTTT
abundance: .; d_gene: .; j_gene: TRBJ1-5; v_gene: TRBV15; CDR3aa: CATSREGNQPQHF; CDR3nt: TGTGCCACCAGCCGTGAGGGAAATCAGCCCCAGCATTTT
abundance: .; d_gene: .; j_gene: TRBJ1-1; v_gene: TRBV4-3; CDR3aa: CASSQRGGTTEAFF; CDR3nt: TGCGCCAGCAGCCAAAGGGGGGGGACCACTGAAGCTTTCTTT
abundance: .; d_gene: TRBD2; j_gene: TRBJ2-1; v_gene: TRBV5-3; CDR3aa: CARSSKGLAGGMFENEQFF; CDR3nt: TGTGCCAGAAGCTCGAAAGGACTAGCGGGAGGTATGTTCGAAAATGAGCAGTTCTTC
abundance: .; d_gene: .; j_gene: TRBJ2-1; v_gene: TRBV7-6; CDR3aa: CASSVGGQSYNEQFF; CDR3nt: TGTGCCAGCAGCGTGGGGGGACAGAGCTACAATGAGCAGTTCTTC
abundance: .; d_gene: TRBD1; j_gene: TRBJ1-1; v_gene: TRBV18; CDR3aa: CASSLGQGNTEAFF; CDR3nt: TGTGCCAGCTCACTGGGACAGGGGAACACTGAAGCTTTCTTT
abundance: .; d_gene: .; j_gene: TRBJ1-2; v_gene: TRBV20-1; CDR3aa: CSAESPLGYTF; CDR3nt: TGCAGTGCTGAGTCTCCCTTAGGCTACACCTTC
abundance: .; d_gene: .; j_gene: TRBJ1-1; v_gene: TRBV5-6; CDR3aa: CASSPQANTEAFF; CDR3nt: TGTGCCAGCAGCCCCCAGGCGAACACTGAAGCTTTCTTT
abundance: .; d_gene: TRBD1; j_gene: TRBJ2-5; v_gene: TRBV27; CDR3aa: CASSGTGPQETQYF; CDR3nt: TGTGCCAGCAGCGGGACAGGCCCTCAAGAGACCCAGTACTTC
abundance: few; d_gene: TRBD2; j_gene: TRBJ2-1; v_gene: TRBV11-2; CDR3aa: CASSLVATSGSDEQFF; CDR3nt: TGTGCCAGCAGCTTAGTAGCAACTAGCGGGAGCGATGAGCAGTTCTTC
abundance: .; d_gene: .; j_gene: TRBJ2-7; v_gene: TRBV29-1; CDR3aa: CSARVRGSYEQYF; CDR3nt: TGCAGCGCTCGCGTGAGGGGGAGTTACGAGCAGTACTTC
abundance: .; d_gene: .; j_gene: TRBJ1-5; v_gene: TRBV7-2; CDR3aa: CASSLAGTGNQPQHF; CDR3nt: TGTGCCAGCAGCTTAGCCGGGACTGGAAATCAGCCCCAGCATTTT
abundance: .; d_gene: TRBD1; j_gene: TRBJ1-2; v_gene: TRBV4-3; CDR3aa: CASSQEDRADNYGYTF; CDR3nt: TGCGCCAGCAGCCAAGAGGACAGGGCCGACAACTATGGCTACACCTTC
abundance: .; d_gene: .; j_gene: TRBJ2-1; v_gene: TRBV4-3; CDR3aa: CASSQGHDSPGGNEQFF; CDR3nt: TGCGCCAGCAGCCAAGGTCACGACTCCCCAGGAGGGAATGAGCAGTTCTTC
abundance: .; d_gene: TRBD1; j_gene: TRBJ2-3; v_gene: TRBV7-8; CDR3aa: CASSQGQGWTDTQYF; CDR3nt: TGTGCCAGCAGCCAGGGACAGGGGTGGACAGATACGCAGTATTTT
abundance: .; d_gene: .; j_gene: TRBJ1-1; v_gene: TRBV27; CDR3aa: CASSLYPWEGTPQEGQSAFF; CDR3nt: TGTGCCAGCAGTTTATATCCTTGGGAAGGGACACCCCAAGAAGGACAAAGCGCTTTCTTT
abundance: .; d_gene: TRBD1; j_gene: TRBJ1-1; v_gene: TRBV4-1; CDR3aa: CASSQEATGAFTEAFF; CDR3nt: TGCGCCAGCAGCCAAGAGGCAACAGGGGCATTCACTGAAGCTTTCTTT
abundance: .; d_gene: TRBD2; j_gene: TRBJ2-3; v_gene: TRBV12-5; CDR3aa: CASSGSGADTQYF; CDR3nt: TGTGCTAGTAGCGGGAGTGGCGCAGATACGCAGTATTTT
abundance: few; d_gene: TRBD1; j_gene: TRBJ2-5; v_gene: TRBV2; CDR3aa: CASTPGTGYKTQYF; CDR3nt: TGTGCCAGCACCCCAGGGACAGGGTACAAGACCCAGTACTTC
abundance: .; d_gene: .; j_gene: TRBJ2-3; v_gene: TRBV6-5; CDR3aa: CASSYRGADTQYF; CDR3nt: TGTGCCAGCAGTTACAGGGGTGCAGATACGCAGTATTTT
abundance: .; d_gene: TRBD2; j_gene: TRBJ2-5; v_gene: TRBV5-1; CDR3aa: CASRGLAGGETQYF; CDR3nt: TGCGCCAGCAGGGGACTAGCGGGAGGAGAGACCCAGTACTTC
abundance: .; d_gene: .; j_gene: TRBJ1-2; v_gene: TRBV4-1; CDR3aa: CASSQGGTYYGYTF; CDR3nt: TGCGCCAGCAGCCAAGGGGGGACTTACTATGGCTACACCTTC